This T cell receptor beta chain was documented in a study of cytomegalovirus exposure and HLA in healthy donors. The PCR was carried out with 60 Vbeta primers and 13 Jbeta primers. Using immunoSEQ multiplex PCR, the repertoire was profiled, and TCRdb retains in-frame clones only, with some absent. The data contain about 130,000 clones, 70% to 80% of them singletons. Germline CDR1 SGDLS, CDR2 YYNGEE. The junction had 3 bases not matched to a gene; V was cut back by 4 bases and J by 2 bases. This CDR3 region has 15 residues. Study-wide points: Later analysis suggested links between common viral pathogens and several top significant clusters. A classifier reportedly called cytomegalovirus status with high sensitivity and specificity. With further analysis later on, most CMV-associated TCR beta chains appeared HLA-restricted. Researchers reported in a later analysis that a missense DCLRE1C variant was tied to TCR beta V- and J-gene trimming.

As concerns this clone: Its antigen is still unknown.

This receptor was taken from a woman between 45 and 60 years old in good health and CMV-seronegative. The specimen was PBMCs. The rearrangement links TRBV9 to TRBJ2-3; TRBD2 aligns across 11 bases. Here the CDR3 reads CASSSLAGDTDTQYF. CDR3 bases: TGTGCCAGCAGCTCACTAGCGGGAGACACAGATACGCAGTATTTT.